These T cell receptor beta chains were read from a single sample in a study of T cell responses to AZD1222 COVID-19 vaccine. Sequencing used immunoSEQ multiplex PCR; TCRdb keeps in-frame clones, though not all of them. Here the sample spans approximately 110,000 clones, roughly nine tenths being singletons. The input for sequencing was peripheral blood, taken on day 0 of AZD1222 vaccination. The receptor source for this set is an adult in good health. The CDR3 runs from the conserved cysteine through the conserved F or W. Fields, in order: V gene, CDR3 length, clone size, D gene, J gene, CDR3 protein, CDR3 DNA. D genes are given only for firm matches. Part of the rows lack a size; the others show once, few, many or a class for expanded clones.

v_call: TRBV11-2
cdr3_length: 12
clone_size: .
d_call: .
j_call: TRBJ2-2
cdr3_aa: CASSPHTGELFF
cdr3_nt: TGTGCCAGCAGCCCCCACACCGGGGAGCTGTTTTTT

v_call: TRBV25-1
cdr3_length: 14
clone_size: .
d_call: .
j_call: TRBJ1-2
cdr3_aa: CASSDSAAFYGYTF
cdr3_nt: TGTGCCAGCAGTGACTCGGCAGCCTTCTATGGCTACACCTTC

v_call: TRBV30
cdr3_length: 16
clone_size: once
d_call: TRBD2
j_call: TRBJ2-1
cdr3_aa: CAWSVRLAGSYNEQFF
cdr3_nt: TGTGCCTGGAGTGTACGCCTAGCGGGAAGCTACAATGAGCAGTTCTTC

v_call: TRBV9
cdr3_length: 17
clone_size: .
d_call: .
j_call: TRBJ2-3
cdr3_aa: CASSDHSQGLFTDTQYF
cdr3_nt: TGTGCCAGCAGCGACCACTCTCAAGGGTTATTCACAGATACGCAGTATTTT

v_call: TRBV6-5
cdr3_length: 15
clone_size: .
d_call: .
j_call: TRBJ2-7
cdr3_aa: CASSYSPGTYYEQYF
cdr3_nt: TGTGCCAGCAGTTACTCGCCCGGCACTTACTACGAGCAGTACTTC

v_call: TRBV30
cdr3_length: 12
clone_size: .
d_call: .
j_call: TRBJ2-7
cdr3_aa: CAWKPESYEQYF
cdr3_nt: TGTGCCTGGAAGCCCGAGTCCTACGAGCAGTACTTC

v_call: TRBV10-2
cdr3_length: 14
clone_size: .
d_call: TRBD1
j_call: TRBJ1-2
cdr3_aa: CASSEGTVNYGYTF
cdr3_nt: TGCGCCAGCAGTGAGGGGACAGTTAACTATGGCTACACCTTC

v_call: TRBV28
cdr3_length: 13
clone_size: .
d_call: .
j_call: TRBJ2-7
cdr3_aa: CASSFGGRGEQYF
cdr3_nt: TGTGCCAGCAGTTTCGGGGGCAGAGGCGAGCAGTACTTC

v_call: TRBV25-1
cdr3_length: 13
clone_size: .
d_call: .
j_call: TRBJ2-1
cdr3_aa: CASSRTASHEQFF
cdr3_nt: TGTGCCAGCAGTCGGACAGCTAGCCATGAGCAGTTCTTC

v_call: TRBV10-2
cdr3_length: 16
clone_size: once
d_call: TRBD2
j_call: TRBJ2-3
cdr3_aa: CASSESVAGGRDTQYF
cdr3_nt: TGCGCCAGCAGTGAGTCAGTAGCGGGAGGCCGGGATACGCAGTATTTT

v_call: TRBV4-1
cdr3_length: 13
clone_size: .
d_call: .
j_call: TRBJ1-2
cdr3_aa: CASSQQGGYGYTF
cdr3_nt: TGCGCCAGCAGCCAACAGGGTGGCTATGGCTACACCTTC

v_call: TRBV30
cdr3_length: 13
clone_size: .
d_call: TRBD1
j_call: TRBJ2-7
cdr3_aa: CACMDRSSYEQYF
cdr3_nt: TGTGCCTGTATGGACAGGAGCTCCTACGAGCAGTACTTC

v_call: TRBV19
cdr3_length: 16
clone_size: .
d_call: TRBD1
j_call: TRBJ2-5
cdr3_aa: CASSFSPGQGPETQYF
cdr3_nt: TGTGCCAGTAGTTTCTCACCGGGACAGGGCCCAGAGACCCAGTACTTC

v_call: TRBV2
cdr3_length: 11
clone_size: .
d_call: .
j_call: TRBJ2-1
cdr3_aa: CASSADNEQFF
cdr3_nt: TGTGCCAGCAGTGCCGACAATGAGCAGTTCTTC

v_call: TRBV27
cdr3_length: 16
clone_size: once
d_call: TRBD1
j_call: TRBJ1-2
cdr3_aa: CASSLLGQGAGYGYTF
cdr3_nt: TGTGCCAGCAGTTTATTGGGACAGGGGGCAGGGTATGGCTACACCTTC

v_call: TRBV11-3
cdr3_length: 17
clone_size: .
d_call: TRBD2
j_call: TRBJ2-1
cdr3_aa: CASSSRTSGPRGNEQFF
cdr3_nt: TGTGCCAGCAGCTCCCGGACTAGCGGGCCCCGGGGGAATGAGCAGTTCTTC

v_call: TRBV18
cdr3_length: 13
clone_size: .
d_call: .
j_call: TRBJ1-6
cdr3_aa: CASSRTEDSPLHF
cdr3_nt: TGTGCCAGCTCACGGACAGAGGATTCACCCCTCCACTTT